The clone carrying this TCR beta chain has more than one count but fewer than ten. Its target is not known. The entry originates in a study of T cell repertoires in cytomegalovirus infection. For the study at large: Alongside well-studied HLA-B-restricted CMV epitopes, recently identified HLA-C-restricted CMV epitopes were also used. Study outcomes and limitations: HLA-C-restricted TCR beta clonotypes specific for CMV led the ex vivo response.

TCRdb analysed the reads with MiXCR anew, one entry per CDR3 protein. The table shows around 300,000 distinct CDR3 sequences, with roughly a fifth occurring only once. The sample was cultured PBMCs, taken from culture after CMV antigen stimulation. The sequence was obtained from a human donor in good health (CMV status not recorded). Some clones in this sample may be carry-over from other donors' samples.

Here the CDR3 DNA reads TGTGCCAGCAGCTCTGGGACTAGCGGCTGGCGGAATGAGCAGTTCTTC. It codes for CASSSGTSGWRNEQFF. V gene TRBV12-3 or TRBV12-4 combines with J gene TRBJ2-1, with 11 bases identical to TRBD2. J lost 7 bases, V lost 6 bases, and 11 bases had no gene match. CDR3 size: 16 residues.